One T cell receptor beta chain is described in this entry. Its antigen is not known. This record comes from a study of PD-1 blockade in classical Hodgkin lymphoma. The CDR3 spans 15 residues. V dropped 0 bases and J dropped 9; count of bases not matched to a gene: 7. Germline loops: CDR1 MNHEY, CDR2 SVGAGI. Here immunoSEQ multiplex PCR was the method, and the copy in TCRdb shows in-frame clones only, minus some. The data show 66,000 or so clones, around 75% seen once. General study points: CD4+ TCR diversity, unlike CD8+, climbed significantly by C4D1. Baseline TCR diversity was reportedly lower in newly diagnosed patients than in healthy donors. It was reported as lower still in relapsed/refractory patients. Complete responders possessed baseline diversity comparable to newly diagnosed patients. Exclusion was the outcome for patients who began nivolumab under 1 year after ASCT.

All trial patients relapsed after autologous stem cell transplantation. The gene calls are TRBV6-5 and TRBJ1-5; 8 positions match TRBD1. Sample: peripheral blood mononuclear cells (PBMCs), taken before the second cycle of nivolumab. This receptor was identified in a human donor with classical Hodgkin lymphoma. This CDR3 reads CASSYSRDRRAPQHF. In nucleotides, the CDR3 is TGTGCCAGCAGTTACTCAAGGGACAGGCGAGCGCCCCAGCATTTT.